This T cell receptor (beta chain) was captured by sequencing in a study of T cell repertoires in cytomegalovirus infection. Study-wide results and caveats: Using cumulative public TCR beta family frequency, the authors identified those who carried CMV together with the relevant HLA. There were HLA-C-restricted CMV-specific TCR beta clonotypes dominating the ex vivo response.

TCRdb reprocessed the reads with MiXCR, giving one entry per CDR3 protein. This repertoire shows fewer than 350,000 distinct CDR3 sequences, under 35% found once; its top ten account for 20%. To note about this clonotype: Its antigen remains unknown.

The CDR3 covers 14 residues. Trimming left V 0 bases short and J 3 bases short, with 5 bases between. Germline loops: CDR1 MGHRA, CDR2 YSYEKL. The chain employs TRBV4-1 and TRBJ2-2; D remains unclear. This receptor was identified in a human donor in good health (CMV status not recorded). Some clones in this sample may be carry-over from other donors' samples. The input for sequencing was cultured PBMCs, taken from culture after CMV antigen stimulation. The CDR3 protein is CASSQDSYTGELFF. Written as DNA, the CDR3 is TGCGCCAGCAGCCAAGATTCCTACACCGGGGAGCTGTTTTTT.